This passage covers 4 T cell receptor beta chains from one sample sequenced in a study of blood T cell repertoires in COVID-19. Profiled with immunoSEQ multiplex PCR; TCRdb holds only in-frame clones, not every one. The table has 250,000 to 300,000 clones, approximately 91% seen once. Sequencing input: PBMCs or T cells enriched from blood (not recorded which). Source of these receptors: a woman aged 40 to 50 who had recovered from COVID-19.

A word on this clone: An end of the junction differs from the germline gene, which may be a read error. The rearrangement joins TRBV10-3 to TRBJ2-7; 12 bases match TRBD2. The CDR3 has 14 amino acids. Germline V gives CDR1 ENHRY, CDR2 SYGVKD. CDR3 residues: CAISESGLAGFSGF. CDR3 nucleotide sequence: TGTGCCATCAGTGAGTCTGGACTAGCGGGATTTTCGGGCTTC.

The chain combines TRBV5-6 with TRBJ2-7, with D possibly matching TRBD1 (6 bases). The length of the CDR3 is 11 residues. Germline loops: CDR1 SGHDT, CDR2 YYEEEE. Trimming removed 4 bases from V and 7 bases from J, with 9 bases in between. The CDR3 DNA follows: TGTGCCAGCAGCCGAAGGGGGGAGCAGTACTTC. Its protein product is CASSRRGEQYF.

Here the CDR3 reads CASSREPGQPQHF. The CDR3 nucleotides read TGTGCCAGCAGTAGGGAGCCGGGTCAGCCCCAGCATTTT. The V and J genes are TRBV2 and TRBJ1-5; unclear D gene. The CDR3 spans 13 residues. The germline CDR1 and CDR2 sequences are SNHLY and FYNNEI. V was pared by 5 bases and J by 6 bases, with 11 bases between.

This sequence joins TRBV2 and TRBJ1-4; 8 nucleotides agree with TRBD1. The V and J ends lost 7 bases and 5 bases, in that order; junction bases with no gene match: 9. The CDR3 runs 15 residues. Germline CDR1 SNHLY, CDR2 FYNNEI. CDR3 residues: CASIERTGRNEKLFF. CDR3 nucleotide sequence: TGTGCCAGCATCGAAAGGACAGGGAGGAATGAAAAACTGTTTTTT.